This entry features one TCR beta chain sequence. Its cognate antigen is unknown. The data belong to a study of tumor-infiltrating lymphocytes in localized non-small cell lung cancer. The study's findings and limits: Not all patients were TCR sequenced, owing to tissue quantity.

Only in-frame clones appear in the TCRdb table, and some are missing; sequencing was by immunoSEQ multiplex PCR. The profile shows about 12,000 clones, about 82% of them singletons. Germline V lookup: CDR1 SGHRS, CDR2 YFSETQ. CDR3 length: 15 residues. Trimming took off 1 base at V and 0 bases at J, with 10 bases between the two ends. The source of this sequence is a human donor with non-small cell lung cancer. This chain connects TRBV5-1 to TRBJ1-1; D is possibly TRBD1 (6 bases). Sample: uninvolved lung tissue not adjacent to the tumor. The CDR3 DNA is TGCGCCAGCAGCTTGCAGGGGACAATGAACACTGAAGCTTTCTTT. This gives the protein CASSLQGTMNTEAFF.